This paragraph reports one T cell receptor (beta chain). This sample is part of a study of technical replicates of blood from a few donors. Germline V lookup: CDR1 MGHRA, CDR2 YSYEKL. The CDR3 is 17 amino acids. After removal of 1 base from V and 8 bases from J, the junction contained 10 bases not matched to a gene. The data were produced by immunoSEQ multiplex PCR, yet TCRdb's version contains in-frame clones alone and is incomplete. This table has 84,000 or so clones, around 94% appearing once. The chain recombines TRBV4-1 with TRBJ2-1; 11 bases align to TRBD2. Sequencing used T cells isolated from PBMCs. This clonotype was obtained from a human donor in good health. CDR3 in amino acids: CASSQGILAGGLDEQFF. CDR3 nucleotides: TGCGCCAGCAGCCAAGGAATTCTAGCGGGGGGACTAGATGAGCAGTTCTTC.